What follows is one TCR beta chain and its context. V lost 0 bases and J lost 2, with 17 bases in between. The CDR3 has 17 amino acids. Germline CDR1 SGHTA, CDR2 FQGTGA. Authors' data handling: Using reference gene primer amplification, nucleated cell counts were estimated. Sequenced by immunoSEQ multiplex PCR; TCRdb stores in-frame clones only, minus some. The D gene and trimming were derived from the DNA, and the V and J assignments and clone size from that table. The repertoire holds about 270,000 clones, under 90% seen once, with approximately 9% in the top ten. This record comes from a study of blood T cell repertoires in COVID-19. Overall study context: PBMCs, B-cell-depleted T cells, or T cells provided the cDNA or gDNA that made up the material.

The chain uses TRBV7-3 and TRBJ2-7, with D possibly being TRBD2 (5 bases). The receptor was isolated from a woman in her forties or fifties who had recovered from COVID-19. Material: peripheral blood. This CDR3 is CASSLTLEVSCAYEQYF. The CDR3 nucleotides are TGTGCCAGCAGCTTAACCTTGGAGGTGAGTTGCGCCTACGAGCAGTACTTC. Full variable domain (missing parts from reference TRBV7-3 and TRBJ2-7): GAGVSQTPSNKVTEKGKYVELRCDPISGHTALYWYRQSLGQGPEFLIYFQGTGAADDSGLPNDRFFAVRPEGSVSTLKIQRTERGDSAVYLCASSLTLEVSCAYEQYFGPGTRLTVT.